The following is a TCR beta chain sequence with its context. The data stem from a study of molecular identifiers for immune sequencing clone quantification. In germline, CDR1 is LGHNA, CDR2 YNFKEQ. V was cut by 1 base and J by 9 bases, with 10 bases left in between. This CDR3 contains 13 residues. From the PCR reads, TCRdb called clonotypes with MiXCR, one entry per CDR3 protein. Of some 680,000 distinct CDR3 sequences listed, 25% are singletons. This sequence originates from a human donor in good health. Some libraries in this study had Jurkat cell RNA spiked in. This chain connects TRBV4-2 to TRBJ1-5; D not certain. Sequencing input: naive CD8+ T cells from blood, with Jurkat cell RNA spiked in. Stated subset: FACS-sorted CD8+CD4-CCR7+CD45RA+ naive T cells. As DNA, the CDR3 is TGTGCCAGCAGCCAAGCGGGCCTGTGGCCCCAGCATTTT. Translated, it gives CASSQAGLWPQHF.